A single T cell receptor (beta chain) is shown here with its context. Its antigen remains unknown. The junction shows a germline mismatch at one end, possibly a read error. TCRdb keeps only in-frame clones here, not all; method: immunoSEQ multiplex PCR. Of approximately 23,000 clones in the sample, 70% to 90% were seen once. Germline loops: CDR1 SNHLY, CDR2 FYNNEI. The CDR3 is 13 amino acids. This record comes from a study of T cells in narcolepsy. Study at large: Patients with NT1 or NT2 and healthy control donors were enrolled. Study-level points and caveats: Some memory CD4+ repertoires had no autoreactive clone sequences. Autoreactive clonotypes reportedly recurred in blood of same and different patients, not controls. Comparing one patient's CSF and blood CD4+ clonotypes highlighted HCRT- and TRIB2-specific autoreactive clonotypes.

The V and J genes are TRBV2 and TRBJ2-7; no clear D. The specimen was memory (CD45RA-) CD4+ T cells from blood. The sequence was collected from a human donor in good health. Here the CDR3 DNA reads TGTGCCGGCAGGACGGCTTCCCTCTACGAGCAGTACTTC. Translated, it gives CAGRTASLYEQYF. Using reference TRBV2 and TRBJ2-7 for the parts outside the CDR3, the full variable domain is EPEVTQTPSHQVTQMGQEVILRCVPISNHLYFYWYRQILGQKVEFLVSFYNNEISEKSEIFDDQFSVERPDGSNFTLKIRSTKLEDSAMYFCAGRTASLYEQYFGPGTRLTVT.